This T cell receptor (beta chain) comes out of a study of T cells in Graves' hyperthyroidism and ophthalmopathy. V lost 5 bases, J lost 2 bases, and 10 bases lay in between. Germline V gives CDR1 MDHEN, CDR2 SYDVKM. This CDR3 region has 14 residues. TCR beta CDR3 sequences were amplified from RNA transcripts. A set of HTBI primers served as the primers for a first-round RT-PCR of the TCR CDR3. TCRdb used MiXCR to reprocess the multiplex PCR reads, holding one entry per CDR3 protein. This sample has under 400,000 distinct CDR3 sequences, with approximately 13% found just once. Over 18 months, lack of ophthalmopathy progression marked Graves' hyperthyroidism as stable. Uncontrolled infections, other autoimmune diseases, pregnancy or lactation led to exclusion of patients. Thyroid ultrasound, orbital computed tomography, clinical symptoms, and serum thyroxine and TRAb underpinned diagnoses.

Sequenced input: blood. The rearrangement uses TRBV28 and TRBJ1-3; no clear D. The sequence was collected from a woman between 55 and 75 years old with Graves' hyperthyroidism. CDR3 in DNA: TGTGCCAGCAGTGAGCTTTCTCCTGGAAACACCATATATTTT. This translates into CASSELSPGNTIYF.